Listed below are T cell receptor beta chains from one sample, sequenced in a study of OX40 agonist ivuxolimab in advanced cancers. The assay was immunoSEQ multiplex PCR, and TCRdb's table has in-frame clones only and misses some. This sample has some 37,000 clones, with about 88% found just once. This specimen consisted of CD4+ or CD8+ T cells sorted from blood, obtained in a trial of the OX40 agonist ivuxolimab. These receptor sequences come from an adult with an advanced solid tumor such as melanoma, head and neck, liver or kidney cancer. Each CDR3 is given with its conserved first and last residue. A D gene is named only where the DNA matches it firmly. Only some rows state a clone size, as once, few, many or a class for expanded clones.

d_call j_call v_call clone_size cdr3_length cdr3_nt cdr3_aa
- TRBJ1-1 TRBV19 - 12 TGTGCCAGTAGTATTGGTCACACTGAAGCTTTCTTT CASSIGHTEAFF
TRBD2 TRBJ2-1 TRBV7-6 - 15 TGTGCCAGCAGCCCGGGGACTAGCGGACCCAATGAGCAGTTCTTC CASSPGTSGPNEQFF
- TRBJ2-7 TRBV2 - 13 TGTGCCAGCAGTGAGGGACCACACTACGAGCAGTACTTC CASSEGPHYEQYF
TRBD1 TRBJ1-1 TRBV28 - 16 TGTGCCAGCAGCCCTGGGACCTCAGGGGGGAACACTGAAGCTTTCTTT CASSPGTSGGNTEAFF
TRBD1 TRBJ2-7 TRBV27 - 14 TGTGCCAGCAGACCAGGACAGGGTTTGGACGAGCAGTACTTC CASRPGQGLDEQYF
- TRBJ2-7 TRBV19 - 13 TGTGCCAGTAGTACGGGACACTCCTACGAGCAGTACTTC CASSTGHSYEQYF
TRBD2 TRBJ2-1 TRBV7-3 once 15 TGTGCCAGCAGCCGCCTGAGCGGGACTGGCAATGAGCAGTTCTTC CASSRLSGTGNEQFF
- TRBJ1-1 TRBV6-5 - 11 TGTGCCAGCAGCTACGGAGTAAGAGCTTTCTTT CASSYGVRAFF
- TRBJ2-5 TRBV7-9 - 14 TGTGCCAGCAGCTACGGGGGACTTCAAGAGACCCAGTACTTC CASSYGGLQETQYF
TRBD2 TRBJ2-3 TRBV11-3 - 17 TGTGCCAGCGGACTGCCAGGGCGGGAGGTAGCCCCAGATACGCAGTATTTT CASGLPGREVAPDTQYF
TRBD1 TRBJ2-7 TRBV19 - 12 TGTGCCAGTAGTAGGACAGGGAACGAGCAGTACTTC CASSRTGNEQYF
- TRBJ1-5 TRBV6-5 - 15 TGTGCCAGCAGTTACTCGGCCCGGAGCAATCAGCCCCAGCATTTT CASSYSARSNQPQHF
- TRBJ2-1 TRBV5-6 - 17 TGTGCCAGCAGCGACCCCGCCGCGTATGGCTCCTACAATGAGCAGTTCTTC CASSDPAAYGSYNEQFF
TRBD1 TRBJ2-5 TRBV5-8 - 14 TGTGCCAGCAGCCGACAGGGGCAACAAGAGACCCAGTACTTC CASSRQGQQETQYF
- TRBJ2-1 TRBV7-9 - 15 TGTGCCAGCAGCCCCGCGCCAGGAATAGGGGATGAGCAGTTCTTC CASSPAPGIGDEQFF
- TRBJ2-5 TRBV9 - 14 TGTGCCAGCAGCATGGATCTTGGCCAAGAGACCCAGTACTTC CASSMDLGQETQYF
TRBD1 TRBJ2-1 TRBV19 - 13 TGTGCCAGTAGTACCCGACAGGGCAATGAGCAGTTCTTC CASSTRQGNEQFF
TRBD2 TRBJ2-5 TRBV28 - 16 TGTGCCAGCAGTTTAGGGGCTAGCGGTACACAAGAGACCCAGTACTTC CASSLGASGTQETQYF
TRBD1 TRBJ2-1 TRBV4-1 once 15 TGCGCCAGCAGCCAAGGCAGGGGGCGAAACAATGAGCAGTTCTTC CASSQGRGRNNEQFF
- TRBJ2-3 TRBV30 - 15 TGTGCCTGGAGTGTCTCGCTAGACCTCACAGATACGCAGTATTTT CAWSVSLDLTDTQYF
- TRBJ1-2 TRBV7-9 - 13 TGTGCCAGCAGGTCAGGATATAACTATGGCTACACCTTC CASRSGYNYGYTF
TRBD2 TRBJ2-5 TRBV6-5 few 15 TGTGCCAGCAGTTACTCGCTAGCGGGACAAGAGACCCAGTACTTC CASSYSLAGQETQYF
TRBD1 TRBJ1-2 TRBV6-5 - 16 TGTGCCAGCAGTTACTCGTCAAATGGACAGGGGCATGGCTACACCTTC CASSYSSNGQGHGYTF
TRBD2 TRBJ2-2 TRBV4-2 - 17 TGTGCCAGCAGCCAAGATGGACTAGCGACGAACACCGGGGAGCTGTTTTTT CASSQDGLATNTGELFF
- TRBJ2-2 TRBV28 - 16 TGTGCCAGCAGTGCCCGACTAGGTCCCTGGGGCGGGGAGCTGTTTTTT CASSARLGPWGGELFF
TRBD2 TRBJ2-4 TRBV5-1 - 20 TGCGCCAGCAGCACTCTCCCGCCTACACAAGCGGGAGGGAGTTGGAACATTCAGTACTTC CASSTLPPTQAGGSWNIQYF
- TRBJ2-7 TRBV5-4 once 13 TGTGCCAGCAGCTTTGCAGCCTCCTACGAGCAGTACTTC CASSFAASYEQYF
TRBD2 TRBJ2-7 TRBV28 once 16 TGTGCCAGCAGTTTGGAGCTAGCGGGAGCTCTAGGAGAGCAGTACTTC CASSLELAGALGEQYF
- TRBJ1-3 TRBV7-9 - 15 TGTGCCAGCAGCTCCGACCCTTCCTCTGGAAACACCATATATTTT CASSSDPSSGNTIYF